These T cell receptor beta chains were read from a single sample in a study of radiation and T cells in renal cell carcinoma. Sequencing used immunoSEQ multiplex PCR; TCRdb keeps in-frame clones, though not all of them. The sample shows 120,000 to 150,000 clones, 88% of them seen only once. Sequencing used blood, obtained from a patient whose treatment included radiotherapy and nephrectomy. The receptors stem from a woman in her 70s with renal cell carcinoma. The CDR3 runs from the conserved cysteine through the conserved F or W. A D gene is named only where the DNA matches it firmly. Size tells how often a clone was seen (once, few, many) or the class of an expanded clone, and some rows leave it out.

V gene: TRBV28; D gene: TRBD1; clone size: NA; J gene: TRBJ1-6; CDR3 DNA: TGTGCCAGCAGTCCAGGGGGAGATAATTCACCCCTCCACTTT; CDR3 protein: CASSPGGDNSPLHF
V gene: TRBV19; D gene: NA; clone size: NA; J gene: TRBJ2-7; CDR3 DNA: TGTGCCAGTAGTCCCAAATACGAGCAGTACTTC; CDR3 protein: CASSPKYEQYF
V gene: TRBV9; D gene: NA; clone size: NA; J gene: TRBJ1-5; CDR3 DNA: TGTGCCAGCAGCGTAGGGCCAGGGGTGGGACAGCCCCAGCATTTT; CDR3 protein: CASSVGPGVGQPQHF
V gene: TRBV4-1; D gene: TRBD1; clone size: NA; J gene: TRBJ1-4; CDR3 DNA: TGCGCCAGCAGCCGCGCGGGACAGACATATTTTGAGGAAAAACTGTTTTTT; CDR3 protein: CASSRAGQTYFEEKLFF
V gene: TRBV19; D gene: TRBD1; clone size: NA; J gene: TRBJ1-1; CDR3 DNA: TGTGCCAGTAGTGTTATGGACAGGGTGGACACTGAAGCTTTCTTT; CDR3 protein: CASSVMDRVDTEAFF
V gene: TRBV19; D gene: TRBD2; clone size: NA; J gene: TRBJ2-3; CDR3 DNA: TGTGCCAGTAGTGGGACTAGCCCTAGCACAGATACGCAGTATTTT; CDR3 protein: CASSGTSPSTDTQYF
V gene: TRBV30; D gene: TRBD1; clone size: NA; J gene: TRBJ2-6; CDR3 DNA: TGTGCCTTTAATCAGGACAGGGGGCGCGGTGGGGCCAACGTCCTGACTTTC; CDR3 protein: CAFNQDRGRGGANVLTF
V gene: TRBV4-3; D gene: NA; clone size: NA; J gene: TRBJ2-2; CDR3 DNA: TGCGCCAGCAGCCAAGACAGGGGTAACACCGGGGAGCTGTTTTTT; CDR3 protein: CASSQDRGNTGELFF
V gene: TRBV10-2; D gene: NA; clone size: NA; J gene: TRBJ1-3; CDR3 DNA: TGCGCCAGCACTGGAGTCTCTGGAAACACCATATATTTT; CDR3 protein: CASTGVSGNTIYF
V gene: TRBV7-2; D gene: TRBD1; clone size: NA; J gene: TRBJ2-5; CDR3 DNA: TGTGCCAGCAGCTTAAGAACAGGGGGAGGAGAGACCCAGTACTTC; CDR3 protein: CASSLRTGGGETQYF
V gene: TRBV28; D gene: NA; clone size: NA; J gene: TRBJ1-4; CDR3 DNA: TGTGCCAGCACCAAGTCCGGGACGGTAAATGAAAAACTGTTTTTT; CDR3 protein: CASTKSGTVNEKLFF
V gene: TRBV6-1; D gene: NA; clone size: NA; J gene: TRBJ2-2; CDR3 DNA: TGTGCCAGCAGTGAATCGCAGGCCGGGGAGCTGTTTTTT; CDR3 protein: CASSESQAGELFF
V gene: TRBV19; D gene: NA; clone size: NA; J gene: TRBJ2-5; CDR3 DNA: TGTGCCAGTAGTGCCCCCGGGAAGCCTTCATGGACCCAGTACTTC; CDR3 protein: CASSAPGKPSWTQYF
V gene: TRBV5-1; D gene: NA; clone size: NA; J gene: TRBJ1-6; CDR3 DNA: TGCGCCAGCAGCTTGGAGGGGTCTTCGAATTCACCCCTCCACTTT; CDR3 protein: CASSLEGSSNSPLHF
V gene: TRBV6-1; D gene: NA; clone size: once; J gene: TRBJ2-5; CDR3 DNA: TGTGCCAGCAGTGACTTTCAAGAGACCCAGTACTTC; CDR3 protein: CASSDFQETQYF
V gene: TRBV7-3; D gene: TRBD2; clone size: NA; J gene: TRBJ2-2; CDR3 DNA: TGTGCCAGCAGCTTAATTAGGACTAGGTTCACCGGGGAGCTGTTTTTT; CDR3 protein: CASSLIRTRFTGELFF
V gene: TRBV2; D gene: NA; clone size: NA; J gene: TRBJ1-2; CDR3 DNA: TGTGCCAGCAGTGAGAGACAGTCGAGGTATGGCTACACCTTC; CDR3 protein: CASSERQSRYGYTF
V gene: TRBV5-1; D gene: NA; clone size: NA; J gene: TRBJ2-7; CDR3 DNA: TGCGCCAGCAGTATGGACGGATACGAGCAGTACTTC; CDR3 protein: CASSMDGYEQYF
V gene: TRBV5-6; D gene: NA; clone size: NA; J gene: TRBJ1-6; CDR3 DNA: TGTGCCAGCAGCTTGGTAGGGGGGGACAATTCACCCCTCCACTTT; CDR3 protein: CASSLVGGDNSPLHF
V gene: TRBV6-6; D gene: TRBD1; clone size: NA; J gene: TRBJ1-5; CDR3 DNA: TGTGCCAGCAGGGTAACAGGGGTGGGACAGCCCCAGCATTTT; CDR3 protein: CASRVTGVGQPQHF
V gene: TRBV6-4; D gene: TRBD1; clone size: NA; J gene: TRBJ2-3; CDR3 DNA: TGTGCCAGCAGCGAGTTCGGAGACAGGGCAGATACGCAGTATTTT; CDR3 protein: CASSEFGDRADTQYF
V gene: TRBV5-1; D gene: TRBD1; clone size: NA; J gene: TRBJ2-5; CDR3 DNA: TGCGCCAGCAGCCGCCCGGACAGGGGGCAAGAGACCCAGTACTTC; CDR3 protein: CASSRPDRGQETQYF
V gene: TRBV30; D gene: TRBD1; clone size: NA; J gene: TRBJ2-2; CDR3 DNA: TGTGCCTGGCAAATGACAGGGCAGGCCGGGGAGCTGTTTTTT; CDR3 protein: CAWQMTGQAGELFF
V gene: TRBV19; D gene: NA; clone size: NA; J gene: TRBJ2-1; CDR3 DNA: TGTGCCAGTACCCTGAGTAGGGGTAATGAGCAGTTCTTC; CDR3 protein: CASTLSRGNEQFF
V gene: TRBV5-6; D gene: TRBD1; clone size: NA; J gene: TRBJ1-1; CDR3 DNA: TGTGCCAGCAGCCTGGGGCAGGGGGCGCAAGCTTTCTTT; CDR3 protein: CASSLGQGAQAFF
V gene: TRBV29-1; D gene: NA; clone size: NA; J gene: TRBJ2-7; CDR3 DNA: TGCAGCGTTTTGGCAGGTCCCTCCTACGAGCAGTACTTC; CDR3 protein: CSVLAGPSYEQYF
V gene: TRBV19; D gene: TRBD2; clone size: NA; J gene: TRBJ2-3; CDR3 DNA: TGTGCCAGTAGTATAGGGGCGGGGAGGGCAGATACGCAGTATTTT; CDR3 protein: CASSIGAGRADTQYF
V gene: TRBV5-6; D gene: NA; clone size: NA; J gene: TRBJ2-7; CDR3 DNA: TGTGCCAGCAGACGCGAAAGCTCCTACGAGCAGTACTTC; CDR3 protein: CASRRESSYEQYF
V gene: TRBV7-8; D gene: NA; clone size: NA; J gene: TRBJ1-1; CDR3 DNA: TGTGCCAGCAGCTTATCTTGGCAGACGAACACTGAAGCTTTCTTT; CDR3 protein: CASSLSWQTNTEAFF
V gene: TRBV6-1; D gene: TRBD1; clone size: NA; J gene: TRBJ2-7; CDR3 DNA: TGTGCCAGCAGTGAAAGGGGCCCCGGGACAGGGGCCTACGAGCAGTACTTC; CDR3 protein: CASSERGPGTGAYEQYF
V gene: TRBV4-3; D gene: TRBD1; clone size: NA; J gene: TRBJ2-2; CDR3 DNA: TGCGCCAGCAGCCGAGCCGGACAGGGCACCGGGGAGCTGTTTTTT; CDR3 protein: CASSRAGQGTGELFF
V gene: TRBV5-4; D gene: TRBD2; clone size: NA; J gene: TRBJ2-3; CDR3 DNA: TGTGCCAGCAGCCAACCCAATTATGAGGGAGGGGACGATACGCAGTATTTT; CDR3 protein: CASSQPNYEGGDDTQYF
V gene: TRBV7-9; D gene: TRBD2; clone size: NA; J gene: TRBJ2-1; CDR3 DNA: TGTGCCAGCAGCTTTTTAGCGGGGAGCTCCTACAATGAGCAGTTCTTC; CDR3 protein: CASSFLAGSSYNEQFF
V gene: TRBV30; D gene: NA; clone size: few; J gene: TRBJ1-1; CDR3 DNA: TGTGCCTGTACCCCCGGTACAGCACTAAAAGCTTTCTTT; CDR3 protein: CACTPGTALKAFF
V gene: TRBV6-5; D gene: NA; clone size: NA; J gene: TRBJ1-1; CDR3 DNA: TGTGCCAGCAGTTACCGGACAGTGAACACTGAAGCTTTCTTT; CDR3 protein: CASSYRTVNTEAFF
V gene: TRBV28; D gene: TRBD1; clone size: NA; J gene: TRBJ1-6; CDR3 DNA: TGTGCCAGCAGGGTCACAGGGGTTGCCGGTTCACCCCTCCACTTT; CDR3 protein: CASRVTGVAGSPLHF
V gene: TRBV6-4; D gene: NA; clone size: NA; J gene: TRBJ1-3; CDR3 DNA: TGTGCCAGCAGTGTCACCGGGCCAGCCTCTGGAAACACCATATATTTT; CDR3 protein: CASSVTGPASGNTIYF
V gene: TRBV5-1; D gene: NA; clone size: NA; J gene: TRBJ2-3; CDR3 DNA: TGCGCCAGCAGCTTGTTTATGGGCGGGGTACCAGATACGCAGTATTTT; CDR3 protein: CASSLFMGGVPDTQYF
V gene: TRBV2; D gene: TRBD1; clone size: NA; J gene: TRBJ1-5; CDR3 DNA: TGTGCCAGCAGTCTCGACAGGGGGTATAGCAATCAGCCCCAGCATTTT; CDR3 protein: CASSLDRGYSNQPQHF
V gene: TRBV5-1; D gene: NA; clone size: NA; J gene: TRBJ2-1; CDR3 DNA: TGCGCCAGCAGCAGCTGGGGGGGGCCTCTGGATGAGCAGTTCTTC; CDR3 protein: CASSSWGGPLDEQFF
V gene: TRBV9; D gene: NA; clone size: NA; J gene: TRBJ2-7; CDR3 DNA: TGTGCCAGCAGCGTAGCGTCGGGACACGGCTACGAGCAGTACTTC; CDR3 protein: CASSVASGHGYEQYF
V gene: TRBV9; D gene: NA; clone size: NA; J gene: TRBJ1-5; CDR3 DNA: TGTGCCAGCAGCGTAGGGGGGCAGAATCAGCCCCAGCATTTT; CDR3 protein: CASSVGGQNQPQHF
V gene: TRBV29-1; D gene: NA; clone size: NA; J gene: TRBJ2-2; CDR3 DNA: TGCAGCGTTGGGCAGGGAGGCGCCGGGGAGCTGTTTTTT; CDR3 protein: CSVGQGGAGELFF
V gene: TRBV6-1; D gene: TRBD1; clone size: NA; J gene: TRBJ1-5; CDR3 DNA: TGTGCCAGCAGGGGACAGGGATTTGGCAATCAGCCCCAGCATTTT; CDR3 protein: CASRGQGFGNQPQHF
V gene: TRBV7-2; D gene: TRBD1; clone size: few; J gene: TRBJ1-1; CDR3 DNA: TGTGCCAGCAGCTCCCGACAGGGACTCGAAGCTTTCTTT; CDR3 protein: CASSSRQGLEAFF
V gene: TRBV6-5; D gene: NA; clone size: few; J gene: TRBJ1-1; CDR3 DNA: TGTGCCAGCAGCTCAGACAGAGTCACTGAAGCTTTCTTT; CDR3 protein: CASSSDRVTEAFF